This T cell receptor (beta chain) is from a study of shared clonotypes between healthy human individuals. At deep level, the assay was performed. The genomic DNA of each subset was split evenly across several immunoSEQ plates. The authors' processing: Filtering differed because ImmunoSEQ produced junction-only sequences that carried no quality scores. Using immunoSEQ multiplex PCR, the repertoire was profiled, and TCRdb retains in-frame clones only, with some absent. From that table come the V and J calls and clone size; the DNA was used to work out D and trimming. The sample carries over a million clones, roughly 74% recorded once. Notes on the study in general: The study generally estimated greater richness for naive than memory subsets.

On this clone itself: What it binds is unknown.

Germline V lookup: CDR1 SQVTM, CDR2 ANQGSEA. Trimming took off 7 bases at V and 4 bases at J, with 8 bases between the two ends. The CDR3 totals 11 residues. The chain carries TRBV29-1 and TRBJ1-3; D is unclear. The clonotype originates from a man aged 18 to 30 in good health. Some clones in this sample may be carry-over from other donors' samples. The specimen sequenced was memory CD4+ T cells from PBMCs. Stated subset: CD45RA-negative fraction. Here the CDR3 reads CSAKGGNTIYF. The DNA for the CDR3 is TGCAGCGCAAAAGGGGGAAACACCATATATTTT.